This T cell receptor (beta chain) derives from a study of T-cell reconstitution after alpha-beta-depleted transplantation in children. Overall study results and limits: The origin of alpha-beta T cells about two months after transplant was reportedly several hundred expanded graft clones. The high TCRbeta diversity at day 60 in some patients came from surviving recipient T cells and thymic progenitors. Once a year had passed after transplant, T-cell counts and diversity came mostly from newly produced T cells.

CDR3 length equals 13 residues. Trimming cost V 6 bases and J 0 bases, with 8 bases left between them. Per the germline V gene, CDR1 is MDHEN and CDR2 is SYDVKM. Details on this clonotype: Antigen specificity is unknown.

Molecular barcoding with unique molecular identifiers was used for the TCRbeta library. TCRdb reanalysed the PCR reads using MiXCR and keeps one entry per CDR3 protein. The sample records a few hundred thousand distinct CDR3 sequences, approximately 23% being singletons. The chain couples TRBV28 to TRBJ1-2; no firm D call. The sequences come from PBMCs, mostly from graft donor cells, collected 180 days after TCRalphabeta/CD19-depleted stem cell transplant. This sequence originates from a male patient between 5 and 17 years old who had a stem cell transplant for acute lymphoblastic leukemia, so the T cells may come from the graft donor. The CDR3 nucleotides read TGTGCCAGCAGAGAAGGCGCTAACTATGGCTACACCTTC. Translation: CASREGANYGYTF.